Described below is a single T cell receptor (beta chain) sequence and its context. This entry belongs to a study of cytomegalovirus exposure and HLA in healthy donors. Trimming removed 2 bases from V and 7 bases from J, with 9 bases in between. The germline V gene has CDR1 SGHVS and CDR2 FQNEAQ. The CDR3 is 14 amino acids. 13 Jbeta primers and 60 Vbeta primers were used for the PCR. TCRdb's copy holds only in-frame clones and misses some; the assay was immunoSEQ multiplex PCR. Here the sample spans 110,000 or so clones, 60% to 85% being singletons. The sample comprised PBMCs. J is TRBJ1-6 and V is TRBV7-8; D perhaps matches TRBD1 (5 bases). The receptor's source is a female donor in good health and CMV-seronegative. The CDR3: CASSLPGKNSPLHF. The DNA for the CDR3 is TGTGCCAGCAGCTTACCAGGGAAAAATTCACCCCTCCACTTT.